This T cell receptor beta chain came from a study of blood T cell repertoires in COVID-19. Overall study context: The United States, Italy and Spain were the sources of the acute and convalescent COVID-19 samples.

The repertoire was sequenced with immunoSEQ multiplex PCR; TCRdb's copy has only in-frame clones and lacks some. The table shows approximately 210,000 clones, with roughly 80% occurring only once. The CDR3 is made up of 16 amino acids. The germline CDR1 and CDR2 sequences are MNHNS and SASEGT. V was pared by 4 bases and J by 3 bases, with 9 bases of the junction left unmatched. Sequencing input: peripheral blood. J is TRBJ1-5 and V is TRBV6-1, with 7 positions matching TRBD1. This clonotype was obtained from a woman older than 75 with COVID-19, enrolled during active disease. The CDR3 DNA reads TGTGCCAGCAGTGGCCGTGGGACAGTAGTCAATCAGCCCCAGCATTTT. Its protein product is CASSGRGTVVNQPQHF.